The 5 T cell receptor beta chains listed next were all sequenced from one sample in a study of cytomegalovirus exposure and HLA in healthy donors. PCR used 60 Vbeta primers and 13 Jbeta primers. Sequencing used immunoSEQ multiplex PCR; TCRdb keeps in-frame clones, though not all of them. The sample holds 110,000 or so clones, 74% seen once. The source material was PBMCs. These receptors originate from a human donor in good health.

The CDR3 DNA sequence: TGTGCCAGCAGTTTTTTCCCGGGGACCTACGAGCAGTACTTC. As protein: CASSFFPGTYEQYF. The V call is TRBV28, the J call TRBJ2-7; D might be TRBD2 (5 bases). V lost 3 bases and J lost 2, with 11 bases in between. Germline V gives CDR1 MDHEN, CDR2 SYDVKM. The CDR3 totals 14 residues.

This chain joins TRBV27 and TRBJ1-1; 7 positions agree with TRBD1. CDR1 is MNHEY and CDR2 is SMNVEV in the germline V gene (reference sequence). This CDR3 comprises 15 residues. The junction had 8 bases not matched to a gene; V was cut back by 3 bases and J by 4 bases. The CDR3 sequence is CASSFSDRESTEAFF. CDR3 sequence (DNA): TGTGCCAGCAGTTTCTCAGACAGGGAGTCCACTGAAGCTTTCTTT.

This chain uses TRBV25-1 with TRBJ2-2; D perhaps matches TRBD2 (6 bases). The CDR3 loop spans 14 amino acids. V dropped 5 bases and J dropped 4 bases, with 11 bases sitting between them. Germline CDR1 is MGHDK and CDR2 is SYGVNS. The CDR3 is CASSTVGGTGELFF. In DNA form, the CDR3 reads TGTGCCAGCAGTACCGTGGGAGGCACCGGGGAGCTGTTTTTT.

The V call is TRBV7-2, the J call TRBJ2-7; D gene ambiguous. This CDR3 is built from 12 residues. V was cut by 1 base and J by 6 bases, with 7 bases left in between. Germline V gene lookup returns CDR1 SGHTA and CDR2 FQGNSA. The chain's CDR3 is CASSLVGREQYF. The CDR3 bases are TGTGCCAGCAGCTTAGTTGGGCGCGAGCAGTACTTC.

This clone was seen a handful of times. CDR3 loop: CASSLEGSYGYTF. The CDR3 coding sequence is TGCGCCAGCAGCTTGGAGGGGTCCTATGGCTACACCTTC. This chain uses TRBV5-1 with TRBJ1-2; possibly TRBD1 for D (5 bases). V gave up 0 bases and J gave up 4 bases, with 7 bases separating them. CDR3 length equals 13 residues. CDR1 SGHRS and CDR2 YFSETQ come from the germline V gene.